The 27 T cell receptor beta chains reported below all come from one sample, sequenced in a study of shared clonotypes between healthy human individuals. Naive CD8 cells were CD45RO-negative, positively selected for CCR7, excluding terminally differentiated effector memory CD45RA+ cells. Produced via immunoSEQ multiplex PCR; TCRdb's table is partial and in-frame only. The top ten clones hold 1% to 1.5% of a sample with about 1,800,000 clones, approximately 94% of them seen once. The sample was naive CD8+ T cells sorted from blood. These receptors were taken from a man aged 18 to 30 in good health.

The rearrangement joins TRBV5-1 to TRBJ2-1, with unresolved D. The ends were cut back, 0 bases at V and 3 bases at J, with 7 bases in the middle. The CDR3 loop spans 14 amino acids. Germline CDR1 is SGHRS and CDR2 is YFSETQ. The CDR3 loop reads CASSLVDIYNEQFF. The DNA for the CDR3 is TGCGCCAGCAGCTTGGTTGACATCTACAATGAGCAGTTCTTC.

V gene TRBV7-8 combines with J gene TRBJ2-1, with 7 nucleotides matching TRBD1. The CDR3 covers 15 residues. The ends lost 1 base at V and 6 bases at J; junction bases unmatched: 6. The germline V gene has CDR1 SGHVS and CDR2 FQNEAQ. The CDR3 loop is CASSLGQGVGNEQFF. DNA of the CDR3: TGTGCCAGCAGCTTAGGGCAGGGGGTTGGCAATGAGCAGTTCTTC.

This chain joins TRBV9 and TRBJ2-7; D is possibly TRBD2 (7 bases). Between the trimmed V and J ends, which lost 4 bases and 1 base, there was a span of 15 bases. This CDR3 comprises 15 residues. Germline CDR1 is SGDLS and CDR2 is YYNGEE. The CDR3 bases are TGTGCCAGCAGCTCCGGCGGGGGCGGGTCCTACGAGCAGTACTTC. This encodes CASSSGGGGSYEQYF.

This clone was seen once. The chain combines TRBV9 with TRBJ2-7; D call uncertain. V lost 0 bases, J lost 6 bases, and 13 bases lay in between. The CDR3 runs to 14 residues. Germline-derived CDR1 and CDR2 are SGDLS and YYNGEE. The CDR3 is CASSVGKTTCEQYF. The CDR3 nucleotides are TGTGCCAGCAGCGTAGGAAAAACCACTTGCGAGCAGTACTTC.

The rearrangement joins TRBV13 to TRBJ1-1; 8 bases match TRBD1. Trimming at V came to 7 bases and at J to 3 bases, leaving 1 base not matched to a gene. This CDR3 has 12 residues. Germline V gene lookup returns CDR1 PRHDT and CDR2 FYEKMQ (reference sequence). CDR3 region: CASTGGDTEAFF. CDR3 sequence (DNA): TGTGCCAGCACAGGGGGCGACACTGAAGCTTTCTTT.

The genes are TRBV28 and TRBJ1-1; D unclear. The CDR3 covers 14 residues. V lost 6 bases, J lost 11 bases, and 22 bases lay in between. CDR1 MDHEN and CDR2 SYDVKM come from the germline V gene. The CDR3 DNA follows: TGTGCCAGCAGCCCGACGTATCAAAAGAAAGTGGCTTTCTTT. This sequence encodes CASSPTYQKKVAFF. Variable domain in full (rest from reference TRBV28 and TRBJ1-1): DVKVTQSSRYLVKRTGEKVFLECVQDMDHENMFWYRQDPGLGLRLIYFSYDVKMKEKGDIPEGYSVSREKKERFSLILESASTNQTSMYLCASSPTYQKKVAFFGQGTRLTVV.

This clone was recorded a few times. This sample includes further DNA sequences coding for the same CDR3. CDR3 in DNA: TGTGCCAGCAGCGTAGGTGGAGGGACCTATGGCTACACCTTC. Translated: CASSVGGGTYGYTF. V and J are TRBV9 and TRBJ1-2, with a possible D match to TRBD1 (5 bases). Germline loops: CDR1 SGDLS, CDR2 YYNGEE. V lost 0 bases, J lost 4 bases, and 10 bases lay in between. The CDR3 is 14 amino acids.

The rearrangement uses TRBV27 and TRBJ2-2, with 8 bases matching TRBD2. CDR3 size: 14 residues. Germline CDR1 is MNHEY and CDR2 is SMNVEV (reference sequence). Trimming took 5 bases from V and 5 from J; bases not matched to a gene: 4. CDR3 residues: CASSMTSVTGELFF. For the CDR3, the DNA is TGTGCCAGCAGTATGACTAGCGTGACCGGGGAGCTGTTTTTT.

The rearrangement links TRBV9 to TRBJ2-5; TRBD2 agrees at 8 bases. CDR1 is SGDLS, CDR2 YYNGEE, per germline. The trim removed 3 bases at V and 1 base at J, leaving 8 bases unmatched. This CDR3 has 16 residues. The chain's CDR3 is CASSAPPAGGQETQYF. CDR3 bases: TGTGCCAGCAGCGCTCCCCCCGCGGGGGGCCAAGAGACCCAGTACTTC.

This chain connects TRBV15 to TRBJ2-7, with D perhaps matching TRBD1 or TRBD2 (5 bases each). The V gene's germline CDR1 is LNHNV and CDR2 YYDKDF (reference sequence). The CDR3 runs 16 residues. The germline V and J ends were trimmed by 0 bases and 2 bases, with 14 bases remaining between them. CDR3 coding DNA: TGTGCCACCAGCAGAGATGCTCTCCGGGACGCCTACGAGCAGTACTTC. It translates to CATSRDALRDAYEQYF.

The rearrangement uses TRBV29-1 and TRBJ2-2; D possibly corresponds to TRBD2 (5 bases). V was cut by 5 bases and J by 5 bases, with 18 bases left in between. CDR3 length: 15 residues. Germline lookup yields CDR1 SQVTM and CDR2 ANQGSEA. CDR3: CSVYLTGMGTGELFF. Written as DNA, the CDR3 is TGCAGCGTTTATTTGACGGGGATGGGGACCGGGGAGCTGTTTTTT.

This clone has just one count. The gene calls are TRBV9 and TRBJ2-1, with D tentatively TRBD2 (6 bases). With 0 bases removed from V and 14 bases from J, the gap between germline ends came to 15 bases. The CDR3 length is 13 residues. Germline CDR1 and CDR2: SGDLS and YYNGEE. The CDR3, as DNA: TGTGCCAGCAGCGTAGCTCCCGGGAGAGAAGAGTTCTTC. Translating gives CASSVAPGREEFF.

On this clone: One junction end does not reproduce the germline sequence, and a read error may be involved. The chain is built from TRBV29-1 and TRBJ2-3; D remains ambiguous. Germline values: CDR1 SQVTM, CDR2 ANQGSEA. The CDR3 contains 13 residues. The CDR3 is CSVESPEFGSWAF. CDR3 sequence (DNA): TGCAGCGTTGAGAGCCCGGAGTTCGGAAGCTGGGCCTTT.

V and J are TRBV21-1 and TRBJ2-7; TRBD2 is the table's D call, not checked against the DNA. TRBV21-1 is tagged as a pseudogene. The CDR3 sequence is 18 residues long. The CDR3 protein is CASSNNRTSSRPSYEQYF. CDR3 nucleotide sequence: TGTGCCAGCAGCAATAACAGGACTAGCTCACGACCAAGTTACGAGCAGTACTTC.

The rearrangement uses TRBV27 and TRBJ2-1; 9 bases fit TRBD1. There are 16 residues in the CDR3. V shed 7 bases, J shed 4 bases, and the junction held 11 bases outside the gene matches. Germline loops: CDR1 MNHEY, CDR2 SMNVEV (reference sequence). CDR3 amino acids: CASTPMKGQGYNEQFF. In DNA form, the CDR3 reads TGTGCCAGCACCCCAATGAAGGGACAGGGATACAATGAGCAGTTCTTC.

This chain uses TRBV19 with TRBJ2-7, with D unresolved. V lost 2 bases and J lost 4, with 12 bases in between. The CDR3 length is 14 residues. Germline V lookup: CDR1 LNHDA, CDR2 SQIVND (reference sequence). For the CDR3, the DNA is TGTGCCAGTAGTATAAGGGTTTGGGCTTACGAGCAGTACTTC. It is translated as CASSIRVWAYEQYF.

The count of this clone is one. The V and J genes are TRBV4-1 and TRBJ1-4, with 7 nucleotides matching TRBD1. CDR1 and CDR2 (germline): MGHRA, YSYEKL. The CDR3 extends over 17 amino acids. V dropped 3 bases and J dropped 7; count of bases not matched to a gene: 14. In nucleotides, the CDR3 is TGCGCCAGCAGCCAGAGGGGGCAAGACAGGTCCTCTGAAAAACTGTTTTTT. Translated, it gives CASSQRGQDRSSEKLFF.

Here the CDR3 reads CAISDTRGTDTEAFF. The CDR3 region has the DNA TGTGCCATCAGTGATACTCGGGGGACGGACACTGAAGCTTTCTTT. This sequence joins TRBV10-3 and TRBJ1-1; D may be TRBD1 (5 bases). V was pared by 3 bases and J by 3 bases, with 14 bases between. CDR3 size: 15 residues. Germline lookup yields CDR1 ENHRY and CDR2 SYGVKD.

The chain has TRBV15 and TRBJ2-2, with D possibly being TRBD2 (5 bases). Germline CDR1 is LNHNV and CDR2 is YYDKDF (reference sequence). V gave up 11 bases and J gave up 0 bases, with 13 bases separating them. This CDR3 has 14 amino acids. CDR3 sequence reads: CASSPGSNTGELFF. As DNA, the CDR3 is TGTGCCTCTAGCCCGGGGTCGAACACCGGGGAGCTGTTTTTT.

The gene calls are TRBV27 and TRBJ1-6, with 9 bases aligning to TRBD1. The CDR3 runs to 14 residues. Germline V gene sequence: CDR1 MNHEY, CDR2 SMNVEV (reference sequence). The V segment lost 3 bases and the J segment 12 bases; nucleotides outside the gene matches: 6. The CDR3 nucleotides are TGTGCCAGCAGTTTTAACAGGGGGCAGGTACCCCTCCACTTT. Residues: CASSFNRGQVPLHF.

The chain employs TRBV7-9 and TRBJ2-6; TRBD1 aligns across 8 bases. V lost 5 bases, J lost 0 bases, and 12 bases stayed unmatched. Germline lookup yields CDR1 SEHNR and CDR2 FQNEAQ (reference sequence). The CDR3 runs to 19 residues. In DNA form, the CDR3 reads TGTGCCAGCAGCACACCCCTCAGGACAGGGAGCTCTGGGGCCAACGTCCTGACTTTC. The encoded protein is CASSTPLRTGSSGANVLTF. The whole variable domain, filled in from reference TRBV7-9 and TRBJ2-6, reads DTGVSQNPRHKITKRGQNVTFRCDPISEHNRLYWYRQTLGQGPEFLTYFQNEAQLEKSRLLSDRFSAERPKGSFSTLEIQRTEQGDSAMYLCASSTPLRTGSSGANVLTFGAGSRLTVL.

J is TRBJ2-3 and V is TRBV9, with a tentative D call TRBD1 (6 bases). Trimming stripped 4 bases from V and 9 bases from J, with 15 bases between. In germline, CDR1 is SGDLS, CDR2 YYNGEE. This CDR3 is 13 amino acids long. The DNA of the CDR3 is TGTGCCAGCAGCTCGTCTGAGGGGGTGACGCAGTATTTT. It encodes CASSSSEGVTQYF.

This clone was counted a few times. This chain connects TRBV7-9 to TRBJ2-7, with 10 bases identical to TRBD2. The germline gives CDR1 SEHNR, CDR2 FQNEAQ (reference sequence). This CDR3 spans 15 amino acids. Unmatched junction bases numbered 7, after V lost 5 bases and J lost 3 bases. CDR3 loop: CASSPTSGAIYEQYF. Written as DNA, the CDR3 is TGTGCCAGCAGCCCAACTAGCGGGGCAATCTACGAGCAGTACTTC.

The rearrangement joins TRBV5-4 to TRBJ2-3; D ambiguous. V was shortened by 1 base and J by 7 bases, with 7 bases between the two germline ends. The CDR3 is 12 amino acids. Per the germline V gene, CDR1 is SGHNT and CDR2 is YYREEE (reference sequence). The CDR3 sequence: CASSLRENTQYF. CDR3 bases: TGTGCCAGCAGCTTGAGAGAAAATACGCAGTATTTT.

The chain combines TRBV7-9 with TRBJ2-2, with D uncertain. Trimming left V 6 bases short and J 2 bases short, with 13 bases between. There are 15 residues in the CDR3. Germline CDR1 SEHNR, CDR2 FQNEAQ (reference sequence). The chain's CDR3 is CASSSGPDNTGELFF. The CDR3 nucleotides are TGTGCCAGCAGTTCGGGCCCCGATAACACCGGGGAGCTGTTTTTT.

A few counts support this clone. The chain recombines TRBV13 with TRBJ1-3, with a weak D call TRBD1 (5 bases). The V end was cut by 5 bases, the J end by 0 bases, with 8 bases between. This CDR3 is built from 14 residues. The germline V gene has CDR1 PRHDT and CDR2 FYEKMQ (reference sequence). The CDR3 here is CASSLDISGNTIYF. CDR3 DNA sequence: TGTGCCAGCAGCCTGGACATCTCTGGAAACACCATATATTTT.

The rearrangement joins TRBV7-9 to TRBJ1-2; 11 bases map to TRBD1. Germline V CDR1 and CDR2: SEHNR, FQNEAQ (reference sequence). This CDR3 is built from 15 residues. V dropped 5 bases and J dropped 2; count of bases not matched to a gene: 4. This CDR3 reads CASSQRTGGNYGYTF. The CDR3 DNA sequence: TGTGCCAGCAGCCAAAGGACAGGGGGCAACTATGGCTACACCTTC. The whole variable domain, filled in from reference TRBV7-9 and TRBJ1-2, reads DTGVSQNPRHKITKRGQNVTFRCDPISEHNRLYWYRQTLGQGPEFLTYFQNEAQLEKSRLLSDRFSAERPKGSFSTLEIQRTEQGDSAMYLCASSQRTGGNYGYTFGSGTRLTVV.